The rows below give T cell receptor beta chains drawn from one sample of a study of cytomegalovirus exposure and HLA in healthy donors. TCRdb's table, derived via immunoSEQ multiplex PCR, lists solely in-frame clones and lacks some. The table shows under 200,000 clones, with around 84% occurring only once. Material: PBMCs. These receptors were collected from a woman younger than 30 in good health and CMV-seronegative. Both conserved end residues are part of each CDR3. Size is omitted from some rows. Given values are once, few, many or a class for expanded clones.

NA TRBJ2-6 TRBV4-1 CASSHDRVNSGANVLTF
few TRBJ1-1 TRBV6-5 CASSYGTGRRTEAFF
NA TRBJ1-6 TRBV27 CASSTGTGVINNSPLHF
NA TRBJ2-3 TRBV11-2 CASSLEETGDTQYF
once TRBJ2-3 TRBV30 CAFDGLADSTDTQYF
NA TRBJ2-1 TRBV5-1 CASSPGDRAGGLTYNEQFF
NA TRBJ2-7 TRBV28 CASSLWAGAGEQYF
NA TRBJ2-2 TRBV11-2 CASSSWGREGNTGELFF
few TRBJ2-1 TRBV5-6 CASSDTGVLSGTLDEQFF
NA TRBJ2-5 TRBV7-9 CASSLRQGGETQYF
NA TRBJ1-3 TRBV4-1 CASSQEPGSGNTIYF
NA TRBJ2-3 TRBV7-7 CASSLPREGHQNLTDTQYF
once TRBJ2-5 TRBV7-9 CASSLVGSGLETQYF
NA TRBJ2-5 TRBV6-6 CASRVHPTSGQETQYF
NA TRBJ1-3 TRBV6-1 CASSPTALSGNTIYF
NA TRBJ2-5 TRBV13 CASSPRVPETQYF
many TRBJ1-1 TRBV2 CASSEWRAFF
NA TRBJ1-2 TRBV2 CASTTRQFGYTF
NA TRBJ1-5 TRBV21-1 CASSKDRSSARSNQPQHF
NA TRBJ1-1 TRBV28 CASSFKGGTEAFF
NA TRBJ2-1 TRBV9 CASSGRTADLFF
NA TRBJ1-1 TRBV28 CASRTETEDNAEAFF
NA TRBJ2-2 TRBV6-5 CASSYSFGEWTGELFF
once TRBJ2-2 TRBV9 CASSVATGTTPERATGELFF
NA TRBJ2-1 TRBV4-3 CASSHGTSGRNEQFF
NA TRBJ2-1 TRBV7-9 CASSLVLANSYNEQFF
NA TRBJ1-2 TRBV30 CAWIDGPDYTF
NA TRBJ2-7 TRBV6-1 CASSSGTSGDYEQYF
NA TRBJ1-2 TRBV7-8 CASSLFREGYGYTF
once TRBJ1-1 TRBV28 CASSDFGRGGNTEAFF
NA TRBJ2-3 TRBV14 CASSQLAGAGDTQYF
NA TRBJ2-2 TRBV4-3 CASSQEAGAGELFF
NA TRBJ2-1 TRBV7-2 CASSFGVSNEQFF
NA TRBJ2-1 TRBV30 CAWSPGTSLNEQFF
once TRBJ1-4 TRBV7-2 CASSYTGGPNEKLFF
NA TRBJ1-5 TRBV11-2 CASSFRPGSDQPQHF
once TRBJ1-5 TRBV7-9 CSSSLAGGPISNQPQHF
once TRBJ2-1 TRBV19 CASSLGRGRNEQFF
NA TRBJ1-4 TRBV21-1 CASALNAKAGDCYGTNEKLFF
NA TRBJ2-5 TRBV9 CASSVVASGSGTQYF